Below, 6 T cell receptor beta chains from the same sample are listed, as sequenced in a study of blood T cell repertoires in COVID-19. Assay: immunoSEQ multiplex PCR; the TCRdb copy retains only in-frame clones and omits some. The sample has roughly 120,000 clones, around 76% seen once; the top ten hold 2.3%. Source material: peripheral blood. Receptor source: a man in his 70s with acute or convalescent COVID-19.

The chain carries TRBV9 and TRBJ1-1; D is perhaps TRBD1 (6 bases). Germline-derived CDR1 and CDR2 are SGDLS and YYNGEE. The CDR3 consists of 16 residues. Trimming stripped 0 bases from V and 4 bases from J, with 16 bases between. CDR3 sequence: CASSVGGQGRGTEAFF. CDR3 in DNA: TGTGCCAGCAGCGTAGGGGGGCAGGGAAGGGGCACTGAAGCTTTCTTT. Full variable domain (rest looked up from reference TRBV9 and TRBJ1-1): DSGVTQTPKHLITATGQRVTLRCSPRSGDLSVYWYQQSLDQGLQFLIQYYNGEERAKGNILERFSAQQFPDLHSELNLSSLELGDSALYFCASSVGGQGRGTEAFFGQGTRLTVV.

This chain connects TRBV3-1 (or the pseudogene TRBV3-2) to TRBJ1-1; D is perhaps TRBD1 (5 bases). The germline gives CDR1 LGHDT, CDR2 YNNKEL (reference sequence). CDR3 length: 15 amino acids. V lost 1 base and J lost 5, with 14 bases in between. DNA of the CDR3: TGTGCCAGCAGCCAAGGAGGAAGCAGGGTGACTGAAGCTTTCTTT. Amino acid sequence: CASSQGGSRVTEAFF.

The V gene is TRBV25-1, the J gene TRBJ2-1; D possibly corresponds to TRBD1 (5 bases). The germline CDR1 and CDR2 sequences are MGHDK and SYGVNS. The CDR3 sequence is 14 residues long. V lost 5 bases and J lost 5, with 13 bases in between. CDR3 sequence (DNA): TGTGCCAGCAGTACCCTCAGGGCCAACAATGAGCAGTTCTTC. Translating it yields CASSTLRANNEQFF.

This clone was detected once. The chain joins TRBV7-9 to TRBJ1-1; TRBD1 matches at 7 bases. The V gene end was trimmed by 5 bases and the J gene end by 0 bases; junction bases not matched to a gene: 9. CDR1 is SEHNR, CDR2 FQNEAQ, per germline (reference sequence). CDR3 length: 16 amino acids. CDR3: CASSNRDSIMNTEAFF. Here the CDR3 DNA reads TGTGCCAGCAGCAACCGGGACAGTATCATGAACACTGAAGCTTTCTTT.

The chain combines TRBV5-1 with TRBJ2-3, with 8 bases fitting TRBD2. The CDR3 consists of 17 residues. Germline assignment: CDR1 SGHRS and CDR2 YFSETQ. V was clipped by 0 bases and J by 1 base; unmatched bases: 7. CDR3 protein: CASSLARGGAGTDTQYF. The CDR3 DNA follows: TGCGCCAGCAGCTTGGCCCGGGGGGGCGCTGGCACAGATACGCAGTATTTT.

V and J are TRBV6-5 and TRBJ1-3; perhaps TRBD1 as D (6 bases). Trimming pared 2 bases from V and 2 bases from J, leaving 10 bases between. The CDR3 loop spans 15 amino acids. CDR1 MNHEY and CDR2 SVGAGI come from the germline V gene. The CDR3 protein is CASSYKGDPGNTIYF. CDR3 in DNA: TGTGCCAGCAGTTACAAGGGGGACCCTGGAAACACCATATATTTT.